This TCR beta chain is from a study of CD4 T cells in relation to SARS-CoV-2 and coronaviruses. Background on the study: ViraFEST: roughly ten-day antigen culture of PBMCs, then TCR beta CDR3 sequencing. Shared crossreactive spike epitopes were mapped to their HLA restriction.

Before the COVID-19 pandemic, during about 2010-2018, CD4+ T cells were taken from unexposed donors. CD4+ T cells were isolated from the cells after 10 days of culture. Study-wide points: Crossreactivity was assessed only for spike protein, not other viral proteins. Each donor contributed either pre-pandemic or post-infection samples, not both.

This clone was recorded once. Its antigen is still unknown. The table came from immunoSEQ multiplex PCR; TCRdb's copy has only in-frame clones and leaves some out. The sample records some 21,000 clones, approximately 70% being singletons. The specimen sequenced was CD4+ T cells from PBMCs, cultured in vitro. The sequence was collected from a human donor in good health.

In DNA, the CDR3 is TGTGCCAGCAGCCAAGAGTCGGGACTAGCGGGAGATTCCCAGTACTTC. Its protein product is CASSQESGLAGDSQYF. This chain uses TRBV4-2 with TRBJ2-5; 14 bases agree with TRBD2. The CDR3 runs to 16 residues. Per the germline V gene, CDR1 is LGHNA and CDR2 is YNFKEQ. With V trimmed by 0 bases and J by 9 bases, 6 bases remained unmatched.